Shown below are 25 T cell receptor beta chains from a single sample sequenced in a study of T cell clones after liver transplantation. Proliferating CFSE-low MLR cells were sequenced to define alloreactive TCRbeta sequences. Produced via immunoSEQ multiplex PCR; TCRdb's table is partial and in-frame only. The repertoire holds several hundred clones, with just over 50% as singletons. For these TCRs, the target antigens are not known. Sequencing was carried out using CD4+ T cells from cultured PBMCs. Receptors originate from a human patient who received a liver transplant. Some T cells may originate from the graft donor.

The rearrangement links TRBV27 to TRBJ1-6; weak D call: TRBD1 (5 bases). The CDR3 length is 15 residues. V was pared by 6 bases and J by 10 bases, with 19 bases between. In germline, CDR1 is MNHEY, CDR2 SMNVEV (reference sequence). CDR3 residues: CASSWQQGANSPLHF. In DNA, the CDR3 is TGTGCCAGCAGCTGGCAGCAGGGAGCTAACTCACCCCTCCACTTT.

The chain uses TRBV2 and TRBJ1-2; 8 nucleotides match TRBD1. The CDR3 covers 13 residues. Germline trimming cut 7 bases from V and 7 bases from J; bases unmatched to any gene: 8. Germline loops: CDR1 SNHLY, CDR2 FYNNEI. Here the CDR3 DNA reads TGTGCCAGCAAGACAGGGGACGAATTTGGCTACACCTTC. Protein sequence: CASKTGDEFGYTF.

V is TRBV11-2 and J is TRBJ2-7, with a weak D call TRBD2 (7 bases). The ends were cut back, 6 bases at V and 3 bases at J, with 18 bases in the middle. The CDR3 extends over 15 amino acids. The germline CDR1 and CDR2 sequences are SGHAT and FQNNGV. The DNA for the CDR3 is TGTGCCAGCAGGCCCGTGGGGGGGCTCCTCTACGAGCAGTACTTC. Its protein product is CASRPVGGLLYEQYF.

This clone showed up just a few times. A much more abundant neighbour one base away suggests this may be a read error. The identical CDR3 is also encoded by other nucleotide sequences in the sample. The chain joins TRBV28 to TRBJ1-2, with no clear D. The CDR3 contains 16 residues. The germline V gene has CDR1 MDHEN and CDR2 SYDVKM. Deletions cut 3 bases from V and 4 bases from J, with 18 bases between. The CDR3 sequence: CASSFGSGGGSYGYTF. Written as DNA, the CDR3 is TGTGCCAGCAGTTTCGGTTCCGGTGGCGGGAGCTATGGCTACACCTTC.

The J gene is TRBJ2-3, the V gene TRBV14, with 10 bases matching TRBD1. Germline CDR1 SGHDN, CDR2 FVKESK. After removal of 4 bases from V and 6 bases from J, the junction contained 16 bases not matched to a gene. The length of the CDR3 is 18 residues. CDR3 region: CASSPYYRGTGESDTQYF. CDR3 DNA: TGTGCCAGCAGCCCCTATTATAGGGGGACAGGGGAGTCGGATACGCAGTATTTT.

J is TRBJ2-1 and V is TRBV5-1, with D perhaps given as TRBD1 or TRBD2 (6 bases each). Germline CDR1 reads SGHRS; CDR2 reads YFSETQ. This CDR3 is built from 14 residues. V was pared by 5 bases and J by 6 bases, with 15 bases between. The CDR3: CASSHNREANEQFF. For the CDR3, the DNA is TGCGCCAGCAGTCATAACAGGGAGGCCAATGAGCAGTTCTTC.

The gene calls are TRBV5-6 and TRBJ1-2; D not resolved. The CDR3 has 13 amino acids. CDR1 SGHDT and CDR2 YYEEEE come from the germline V gene. Trimming removed 2 bases from V and 3 bases from J, with 8 bases in between. CDR3 residues: CASSFMADYGYTF. The CDR3 bases are TGTGCCAGCAGCTTTATGGCGGACTATGGCTACACCTTC.

This rearrangement joins TRBV30 to TRBJ1-3; D call uncertain. This CDR3 comprises 14 residues. V was pared by 2 bases and J by 0 bases, with 8 bases between. Germline V CDR1 and CDR2: GTSNPN, SVGIG (reference sequence). The CDR3 DNA is TGTGCCTGGAGTCGGGCACACTCTGGAAACACCATATATTTT. Amino acids: CAWSRAHSGNTIYF.

The rearrangement joins TRBV22-1 to TRBJ1-2. TRBV22-1 is recorded as a pseudogene. The CDR3 runs 17 residues. The CDR3 DNA sequence: TGTCCTGGGAGGCACATCGGAAAGCGAGAAAGAACCTATGGCTACACCTTC. It encodes CPGRHIGKRERTYGYTF.

The V gene is TRBV5-1, the J gene TRBJ1-3, with TRBD1 matching over 9 bases. This CDR3 region has 17 residues. Germline V lookup: CDR1 SGHRS, CDR2 YFSETQ. The V gene end was trimmed by 4 bases and the J gene end by 0 bases; junction bases not matched to a gene: 8. CDR3 residues: CASSLRTGEVSGNTIYF. DNA for the CDR3: TGCGCCAGCAGCCTACGGACAGGGGAAGTCTCTGGAAACACCATATATTTT.

V and J are TRBV6-6 and TRBJ1-5; D not resolved. The V end was cut by 7 bases, the J end by 1 base, with 5 bases between. The V gene's germline CDR1 is MNHNY and CDR2 SVGAGI (reference sequence). The CDR3 sequence is 12 residues long. The CDR3 DNA reads TGTGCCAGCACACGCAGCAATCAGCCCCAGCATTTT. It is translated as CASTRSNQPQHF.

This clone has just a few counts. The rearrangement joins TRBV6-1 to TRBJ1-6; the D gene is possibly TRBD1 (5 bases). The length of the CDR3 is 15 residues. Trimming removed 6 bases from V and 7 bases from J, with 16 bases in between. Germline V gives CDR1 MNHNS, CDR2 SASEGT. In DNA, the CDR3 is TGTGCCAGCAGGGGGACCGGGGGAAACAATTCACCCCTCCACTTT. Protein: CASRGTGGNNSPLHF.

The V call is TRBV28, the J call TRBJ1-4, with D possibly being TRBD1 (5 bases). From germline, CDR1 is MDHEN and CDR2 SYDVKM. V lost 6 bases to trimming and J lost 7 bases, with 15 bases between them. The CDR3 spans 14 residues. CDR3 in amino acids: CASRGGTGFEKLFF. The CDR3 bases are TGTGCCAGCAGGGGGGGTACGGGGTTTGAAAAACTGTTTTTT.

By share, this clone counts as hyperexpanded. J is TRBJ1-5 and V is TRBV2, with D possibly matching TRBD1 (5 bases). Germline loops: CDR1 SNHLY, CDR2 FYNNEI. The V end lost 0 bases, the J end lost 7 bases, and 13 bases lay between the germline ends. The CDR3 runs to 15 residues. The CDR3 reads CASSEARGAGQPQHF. CDR3 nucleotides: TGTGCCAGCAGTGAAGCGAGGGGCGCCGGGCAGCCCCAGCATTTT.

This clone was counted a few times. This sequence joins TRBV18 and TRBJ2-4; D unclear. The CDR3 runs 18 residues. The germline V and J ends were trimmed by 1 base and 0 bases, with 16 bases remaining between them. CDR1 KGHSH and CDR2 LQKENI come from the germline V gene. CDR3 nucleotides: TGTGCCAGCTCACCACTTTCGTCCAGTTCTATAGCCAAAAACATTCAGTACTTC. This gives the protein CASSPLSSSSIAKNIQYF.

The chain uses TRBV2 and TRBJ1-4; D gene unclear. The CDR3 covers 14 residues. Between the trimmed V and J ends, which lost 2 bases and 7 bases, there was a span of 11 bases. Per germline, CDR1 SNHLY and CDR2 FYNNEI. CDR3 bases: TGTGCCAGCAGTGAACGGGGTGGGGTTGAAAAACTGTTTTTT. Protein: CASSERGGVEKLFF.

The J gene is TRBJ1-1, the V gene TRBV6-6; 8 bases map to TRBD1. Germline loops: CDR1 MNHNY, CDR2 SVGAGI (reference sequence). J was trimmed by 4 bases and V by 2 bases; bases with no gene match: 3. CDR3 size: 14 residues. In DNA form, the CDR3 reads TGTGCCAGCAGTTACCGAGGACAGGGCACTGAAGCTTTCTTT. Residues: CASSYRGQGTEAFF.

V usage is TRBV7-6 and J usage is TRBJ2-3; tentatively, D is TRBD1 (5 bases). Trimming cost V 5 bases and J 1 base, with 10 bases left between them. The CDR3 runs 14 residues. Germline-derived CDR1 and CDR2 are SGHVS and FNYEAQ. The CDR3 DNA reads as TGTGCCAGCAGCACGCTACAGGGCACAGATACGCAGTATTTT. It translates to CASSTLQGTDTQYF.

The chain is built from TRBV4-1 and TRBJ1-1; TRBD1 might be the D (5 bases). V lost 1 base to trimming and J lost 8 bases, with 11 bases between them. There are 13 residues in the CDR3. CDR1 MGHRA and CDR2 YSYEKL come from the germline V gene. The CDR3 loop is CASSQGGTQEAFF. The CDR3 bases are TGCGCCAGCAGCCAAGGAGGGACCCAGGAAGCTTTCTTT.

This chain links TRBV7-2 with TRBJ2-1; 8 positions match TRBD2. The CDR3 is 14 amino acids. The V gene end was trimmed by 1 base and the J gene end by 9 bases; junction bases not matched to a gene: 5. The germline V gene encodes CDR1 SGHTA and CDR2 FQGNSA. As DNA, the CDR3 is TGTGCCAGCAGCTTAGATCATGCGGGGGGTGAGCAGTTCTTC. Encoded protein: CASSLDHAGGEQFF.

The CDR3: CASSFWDTDTEAFF. CDR3 DNA: TGTGCCAGCAGCTTCTGGGACACGGACACTGAAGCTTTCTTT. The genes are TRBV7-8 and TRBJ1-1, with TRBD1 as a possible D gene (6 bases). Germline V gives CDR1 SGHVS, CDR2 FQNEAQ. The CDR3 is made up of 14 amino acids. V was pared by 3 bases and J by 3 bases, with 11 bases between.

This clone was counted only a few times. The chain employs TRBV10-3 and TRBJ1-2; D remains unclear. There are 12 residues in the CDR3. The germline V and J ends were trimmed by 10 bases and 8 bases, with 17 bases remaining between them. Looked up from germline, CDR1 is ENHRY and CDR2 is SYGVKD. The DNA of the CDR3 is TGTGCCAGCAACGTGGGGAGGGAAGGCTACACCTTC. It specifies CASNVGREGYTF.

The chain carries TRBV7-2 and TRBJ1-2; maybe TRBD1 (6 bases). Per the germline V gene, CDR1 is SGHTA and CDR2 is FQGNSA. V shed 5 bases and J shed 8 bases, with 18 bases lying between them. The CDR3 runs 14 residues. DNA for the CDR3: TGTGCCAGCAGCACCCCGGGGGCCTTCTGGGGCTACACCTTC. It translates to CASSTPGAFWGYTF.

This clone is categorized as large (0.1 to 1%). The J gene is TRBJ1-2, the V gene TRBV4-2; D not certain. V was shortened by 2 bases and J by 6 bases, with 16 bases between the two germline ends. This CDR3 contains 15 residues. Germline-derived CDR1 and CDR2 are LGHNA and YNFKEQ. CDR3 amino acids: CASSQSGWPPHGYTF. CDR3 DNA sequence: TGTGCCAGCAGCCAATCGGGATGGCCCCCGCATGGCTACACCTTC.

V gene TRBV9 combines with J gene TRBJ1-6; 9 positions agree with TRBD1. The J segment lost 10 bases and the V segment lost 4 bases, leaving 9 bases of the junction unmatched. The V gene's germline CDR1 is SGDLS and CDR2 YYNGEE. The CDR3 loop spans 15 amino acids. The DNA for the CDR3 is TGTGCCAGCAGCTCCCGGGACAGGGCCCTATCACCCCTCCACTTT. It encodes CASSSRDRALSPLHF.